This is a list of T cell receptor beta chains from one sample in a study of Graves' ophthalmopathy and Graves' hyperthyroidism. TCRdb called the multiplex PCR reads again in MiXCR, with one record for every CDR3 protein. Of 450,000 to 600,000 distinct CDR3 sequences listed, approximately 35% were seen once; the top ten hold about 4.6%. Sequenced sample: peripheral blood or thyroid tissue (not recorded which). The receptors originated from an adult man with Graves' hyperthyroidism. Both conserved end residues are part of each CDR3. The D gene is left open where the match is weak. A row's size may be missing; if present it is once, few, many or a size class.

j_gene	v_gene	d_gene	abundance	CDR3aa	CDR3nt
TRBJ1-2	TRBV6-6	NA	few	CASSYSPGGANYGYTF	TGTGCCAGCAGTTACTCTCCTGGCGGGGCTAACTATGGCTACACCTTC
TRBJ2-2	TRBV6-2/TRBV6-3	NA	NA	CASSYGGTINTGELFF	TGTGCCAGCAGTTACGGGGGGACAATAAACACCGGGGAGCTGTTTTTT
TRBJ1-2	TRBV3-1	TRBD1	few	CASSHWGQGNYGYTF	TGTGCCAGCAGCCATTGGGGACAGGGGAACTATGGCTACACCTTC
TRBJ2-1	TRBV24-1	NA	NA	CATSDFGRNEQFF	TGTGCCACCAGTGATTTTGGTAGGAATGAGCAGTTCTTC
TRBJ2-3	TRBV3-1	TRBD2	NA	CASSQVKLAEVADTQYF	TGTGCCAGCAGCCAAGTAAAACTAGCGGAAGTTGCAGATACGCAGTATTTT
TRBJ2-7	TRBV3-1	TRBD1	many	CASSPTGTGNEQYF	TGTGCCAGCAGCCCAACCGGGACAGGGAACGAGCAGTACTTC
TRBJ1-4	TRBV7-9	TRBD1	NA	CASSLWGTDHEKLFF	TGTGCCAGCAGCCTTTGGGGGACAGATCATGAAAAACTGTTTTTT
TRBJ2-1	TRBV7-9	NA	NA	CASSLSRVDEQFF	TGTGCCAGCAGTTTATCCAGGGTTGATGAGCAGTTCTTC
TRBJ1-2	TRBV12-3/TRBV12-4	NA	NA	CASSYRIFYGYTF	TGTGCCAGCAGCTACAGGATCTTCTATGGCTACACCTTC
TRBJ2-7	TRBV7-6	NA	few	CATSRGPSYEQYF	TGTGCCACCAGCAGAGGTCCCAGCTACGAGCAGTACTTC
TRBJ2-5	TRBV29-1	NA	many	CSVLWGETQYF	TGCAGCGTTTTGTGGGGGGAGACCCAGTACTTC
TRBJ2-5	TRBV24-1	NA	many	CATSDSWLAWETQYF	TGTGCCACCAGTGATTCCTGGCTGGCCTGGGAGACCCAGTACTTC
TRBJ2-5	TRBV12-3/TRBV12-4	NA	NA	CASSYVQQETQYF	TGTGCCAGCAGTTACGTTCAGCAAGAGACCCAGTACTTC
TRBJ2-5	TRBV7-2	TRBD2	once	CASSLEGLAESPHF	TGTGCCAGCAGCTTAGAGGGACTAGCGGAATCACCCCACTTC
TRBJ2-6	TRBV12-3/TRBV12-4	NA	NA	CASNPAGANVLTF	TGTGCCAGCAATCCGGCCGGGGCCAACGTCCTGACTTTC
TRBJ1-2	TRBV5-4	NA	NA	CASSQASGGPAPYGYTF	TGTGCCAGCAGCCAAGCTAGCGGGGGGCCGGCCCCCTATGGCTACACCTTC
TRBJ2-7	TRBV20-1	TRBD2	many	CSARGGTSGKSSYEQYF	TGCAGTGCTAGAGGAGGGACTAGCGGGAAATCATCCTACGAGCAGTACTTC
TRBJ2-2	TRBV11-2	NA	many	CASSTPLGPRPANTGELFF	TGTGCCAGCAGCACCCCTCTAGGGCCGCGACCTGCGAACACCGGGGAGCTGTTTTTT
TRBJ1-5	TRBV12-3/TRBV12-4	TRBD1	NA	CASNQGQGRQPQHF	TGTGCCAGCAATCAGGGACAGGGTAGACAGCCCCAGCATTTT
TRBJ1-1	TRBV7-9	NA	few	CASSLMGGSDTEAFF	TGTGCCAGCAGCTTAATGGGTGGGTCGGACACTGAAGCTTTCTTT
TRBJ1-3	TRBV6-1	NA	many	CASSMDSSGNTIYF	TGTGCCAGCAGCATGGACTCCTCTGGAAACACCATATATTTT
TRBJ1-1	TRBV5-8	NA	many	CASSFGENTEAFF	TGTGCCAGCAGCTTTGGGGAGAACACTGAAGCTTTCTTT
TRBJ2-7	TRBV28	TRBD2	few	CASVPGTSGRYEQYF	TGTGCCAGCGTTCCAGGGACTAGCGGAAGGTACGAGCAGTACTTC
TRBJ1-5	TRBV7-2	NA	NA	CASSSGTSGLQETQHF	TGTGCCAGCAGCTCCGGGACTAGCGGATTACAAGAGACCCAGCATTTT
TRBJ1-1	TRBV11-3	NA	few	CASSPVGAYTEAFF	TGTGCCAGCAGCCCGGTGGGGGCTTACACTGAAGCTTTCTTT
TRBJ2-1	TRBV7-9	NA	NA	CASNPIWGAYNEQFF	TGTGCCAGCAACCCCATTTGGGGCGCCTACAATGAGCAGTTCTTC
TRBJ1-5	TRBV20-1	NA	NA	CSARVRRSLSNQPQHF	TGCAGTGCTAGAGTTCGACGGTCGCTTAGCAATCAGCCCCAGCATTTT
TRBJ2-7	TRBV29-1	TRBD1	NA	CSVDQTGGSYEQYF	TGCAGCGTTGACCAGACAGGGGGTTCCTACGAGCAGTACTTC
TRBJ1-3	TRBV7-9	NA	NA	CASSLIAGDTIYF	TGCGCCAGCAGCTTAATAGCGGGAGACACCATATATTTT
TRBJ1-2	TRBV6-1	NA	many	CASSEFSGYTF	TGTGCCAGCAGTGAATTCTCGGGCTACACCTTC
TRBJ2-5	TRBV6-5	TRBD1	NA	CAGSYTTGAGETQYF	TGTGCCGGCAGTTATACGACAGGGGCGGGCGAGACCCAGTACTTC
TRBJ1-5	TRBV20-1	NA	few	CSARDSEGAAYSNQPQHF	TGCAGTGCTAGAGATAGTGAGGGAGCCGCTTATAGCAATCAGCCCCAGCATTTT
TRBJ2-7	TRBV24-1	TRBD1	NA	CAISSTSRDSSSYEQYF	TGTGCCATCAGCTCTACCAGTCGGGACAGTAGCTCCTACGAGCAGTACTTC
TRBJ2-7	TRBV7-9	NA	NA	CASSLSHGTYEQYF	TGTGCCAGCAGCTTATCACATGGGACTTACGAGCAGTACTTC
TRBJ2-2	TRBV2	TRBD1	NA	CASSATGGRGTGELFF	TGTGCCAGCAGTGCGACAGGGGGCCGAGGCACCGGGGAGCTGTTTTTT
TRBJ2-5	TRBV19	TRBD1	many	CASSIQGERETQYF	TGTGCCAGTAGTATACAGGGGGAGAGAGAGACCCAGTACTTC